The 32 T cell receptor beta chains presented below share a single source sample, sequenced in a study of response to subunit inactivated influenza vaccine. TCRdb re-called the RT-PCR reads through MiXCR, storing one row per CDR3 protein. The sample has more than 400,000 distinct CDR3 sequences, 9.5% to 12% seen once; the top ten hold over 9.5%. Specimen: PBMCs from blood, collected about 40 days after vaccination. The receptors shown here come from a man in his forties or fifties who received an inactivated influenza vaccine.

The rearrangement links TRBV15 to TRBJ2-3; D possibly corresponds to TRBD2 (5 bases). The CDR3 is 14 residues long. Germline V gene data show CDR1 as LNHNV and CDR2 as YYDKDF (reference sequence). V was trimmed by 3 bases and J by 1 base, leaving 8 bases between them. In DNA form, the CDR3 reads TGTGCCACCAGCAGTGTGGGAGGCACAGATACGCAGTATTTT. Amino acids: CATSSVGGTDTQYF.

The V and J genes are TRBV7-2 and TRBJ2-1, with D possibly TRBD1 on 6 matching bases. Germline V gene data show CDR1 as SGHTA and CDR2 as FQGNSA. The germline V and J ends were trimmed by 2 bases and 0 bases, with 11 bases remaining between them. This CDR3 spans 16 amino acids. This CDR3 reads CASSLRAGASYNEQFF. The CDR3 DNA reads TGTGCCAGCAGCTTAAGAGCAGGGGCCTCCTACAATGAGCAGTTCTTC.

The CDR3 protein is CAISDPDSNYEQYF. DNA for the CDR3: TGTGCCATCAGTGACCCTGACAGCAACTACGAGCAGTACTTC. The chain has TRBV10-3 and TRBJ2-7; tentative D call: TRBD1 (5 bases). The CDR3 has 14 residues. Looked up from germline, CDR1 is ENHRY and CDR2 is SYGVKD. Trimming pared 3 bases from V and 3 bases from J, leaving 12 bases between.

This sequence joins TRBV2 and TRBJ1-3; the D gene is possibly TRBD1 (6 bases). Germline V lookup: CDR1 SNHLY, CDR2 FYNNEI. The CDR3 loop spans 15 amino acids. Trimming pared 6 bases from V and 4 bases from J, leaving 16 bases between. CDR3: CASSYGRGLGNTIYF. CDR3 nucleotide sequence: TGTGCCAGCAGCTACGGCAGGGGCCTCGGAAACACCATATATTTT.

The rearrangement uses TRBV30 and TRBJ2-2; 9 bases fit TRBD1. Trimming cost V 5 bases and J 6 bases; bases outside gene matches: 16. CDR1 and CDR2 from the germline V gene are GTSNPN and SVGIG (reference sequence). The CDR3 has 17 residues. The CDR3 nucleotides read TGTGCCTGGTCGACCGAGCGGACAGGGGTGTTCGCCGGGGAGCTGTTTTTT. Protein product: CAWSTERTGVFAGELFF.

This clonotype was detected only a few times. The rearrangement uses TRBV7-2 and TRBJ2-7, with no clear D. There are 14 residues in the CDR3. V was pared by 2 bases and J by 5 bases, with 13 bases between. Germline lookup yields CDR1 SGHTA and CDR2 FQGNSA. CDR3 loop: CASSLWADLDEQYF. CDR3 DNA sequence: TGTGCCAGCAGCTTATGGGCGGACCTAGACGAGCAGTACTTC.

The chain joins TRBV24-1 to TRBJ1-2; 12 positions match TRBD1. The V gene end was trimmed by 5 bases and the J gene end by 3 bases; junction bases not matched to a gene: 9. The CDR3 has 17 amino acids. The germline gives CDR1 KGHDR, CDR2 SFDVKD. CDR3 in DNA: TGTGCCACCAGTGGCCGCCGGGACAGGGGGCGGTACTATGGCTACACCTTC. Protein product: CATSGRRDRGRYYGYTF.

The V and J genes are TRBV4-3 and TRBJ2-3; D might be TRBD2 (5 bases). There are 15 residues in the CDR3. CDR1 is LGHNA and CDR2 is YSLEER in the germline V gene. V gave up 0 bases and J gave up 2 bases, with 9 bases separating them. Here the CDR3 reads CASSQEPADTDTQYF. CDR3 in DNA: TGCGCCAGCAGCCAAGAACCAGCGGACACAGATACGCAGTATTTT.

This clonotype was picked up a small number of times. The rearrangement links TRBV28 to TRBJ1-4, with TRBD1 matching 8 bases. CDR1 is MDHEN and CDR2 is SYDVKM in the germline V gene. The junction had 7 bases not matched to a gene; V was cut back by 7 bases and J by 0 bases. The CDR3 is 16 amino acids. CDR3 amino acids: CASKGQELTTNEKLFF. CDR3 DNA sequence: TGTGCCAGCAAGGGACAGGAATTAACAACTAATGAAAAACTGTTTTTT.

The rearrangement joins TRBV5-5 to TRBJ2-4; TRBD2 might be the D (5 bases). V dropped 4 bases and J dropped 7 bases, with 18 bases sitting between them. Per germline, CDR1 SGHKS and CDR2 YYEKEE (reference sequence). This CDR3 is built from 15 residues. The CDR3 is CASSLDPGMTNIQYF. As DNA, the CDR3 is TGTGCCAGCAGCCTTGATCCGGGAATGACCAACATTCAGTACTTC.

This clonotype was observed many times. CDR3 in DNA: TGTGCCAGCAGCAGGGTGGATGAGCAGTTCTTC. It is translated as CASSRVDEQFF. V is TRBV5-6 and J is TRBJ2-1, with unresolved D. The germline V and J ends were trimmed by 4 bases and 8 bases, with 7 bases remaining between them. Germline assignment: CDR1 SGHDT and CDR2 YYEEEE. CDR3 length: 11 amino acids.

This chain links TRBV5-1 with TRBJ2-1; no reliable D call. The CDR3 totals 15 residues. Trimming pared 0 bases from V and 7 bases from J, leaving 14 bases between. CDR1 SGHRS and CDR2 YFSETQ come from the germline V gene. CDR3 DNA sequence: TGCGCCAGCAGCTTGGATCGGGTTTTTCAGAATGAGCAGTTCTTC. Its translation: CASSLDRVFQNEQFF.

The chain joins TRBV30 to TRBJ2-2, with a tentative D call TRBD2 (5 bases). CDR1 and CDR2 (germline): GTSNPN, SVGIG (reference sequence). There are 15 residues in the CDR3. The V gene lost 3 bases and the J gene lost 6 bases, with 17 bases spanning the gap. The CDR3 region is CAWRERTLPAGELFF. The CDR3 DNA reads as TGTGCCTGGAGGGAACGGACTCTCCCTGCCGGGGAGCTGTTTTTT. Based on the CDR3 plus reference TRBV30 and TRBJ2-2, the full variable domain is SQTIHQWPATLVQPVGSPLSLECTVEGTSNPNLYWYRQAAGRGLQLLFYSVGIGQISSEVPQNLSASRPQDRQFILSSKKLLLSDSGFYLCAWRERTLPAGELFFGEGSRLTVL.

This clonotype was seen at least ten times. The chain has TRBV4-2 and TRBJ2-1; TRBD2 aligns across 7 bases. The V segment lost 3 bases and the J segment 8 bases; nucleotides outside the gene matches: 16. The CDR3 length is 17 residues. Germline CDR1 reads LGHNA; CDR2 reads YNFKEQ. CDR3 sequence reads: CASSHGRRTRTIYEQFF. The CDR3 DNA reads as TGTGCCAGCAGCCACGGAAGGAGGACTAGGACAATCTATGAGCAGTTCTTC.

This clonotype was seen at least ten times. This chain joins TRBV5-1 and TRBJ1-6; tentatively, D is TRBD1 (5 bases). V was clipped by 4 bases and J by 8 bases, with 16 bases between them. Germline CDR1 is SGHRS and CDR2 is YFSETQ. This CDR3 comprises 15 residues. The CDR3 coding sequence is TGCGCCAGCAGCCCCCAGGGACCAGCGGATTCACCCCTCCACTTT. The encoded protein is CASSPQGPADSPLHF.

This clonotype was seen ten or more times. This chain connects TRBV25-1 to TRBJ1-1; no reliable D call. CDR1 and CDR2 from the germline V gene are MGHDK and SYGVNS. Trimming stripped 6 bases from V and 1 base from J, with 12 bases between. The CDR3 totals 14 residues. CDR3 DNA: TGTGCCAGCAGCCCAATAGGAGAGAACACTGAAGCTTTCTTT. Translated: CASSPIGENTEAFF.

This clonotype was observed at least ten times. The gene calls are TRBV28 and TRBJ2-7, with 9 bases lining up with TRBD2. Germline V gene sequence: CDR1 MDHEN, CDR2 SYDVKM. After removal of 4 bases from V and 5 bases from J, the junction contained 9 bases not matched to a gene. The CDR3 is made up of 15 amino acids. CDR3 amino acids: CASSSYSGRPDEQYF. The CDR3, as DNA: TGTGCCAGCAGTTCTTATAGCGGGAGACCCGACGAGCAGTACTTC.

This chain connects TRBV29-1 to TRBJ2-7; no clear D. V was trimmed by 7 bases and J by 1 base, leaving 11 bases between them. This CDR3 has 12 residues. Germline loops: CDR1 SQVTM, CDR2 ANQGSEA. The DNA for the CDR3 is TGCAGCGCTGCCGGGTGGTCCTACGAGCAGTACTTC. This translates into CSAAGWSYEQYF.

This chain connects TRBV6-2 or TRBV6-3 to TRBJ1-2, with 8 positions matching TRBD1. Looked up from germline, CDR1 is MNHEY and CDR2 is SVGEGT. The CDR3 totals 13 residues. V gave up 2 bases and J gave up 8 bases; unmatched junction bases: 4. The CDR3 sequence: CASSYDRGGGYTF. The CDR3 DNA sequence: TGTGCCAGCAGTTACGACAGGGGAGGAGGCTACACCTTC.

The chain links TRBV30 to TRBJ2-3; D possibly corresponds to TRBD2 (5 bases). This CDR3 spans 15 amino acids. CDR1 is GTSNPN, CDR2 SVGIG, per germline (reference sequence). Trimming took off 0 bases at V and 6 bases at J, with 16 bases between the two ends. The CDR3 DNA reads TGTGCCTGGAGTGTCGACTACGCGATTGCGGATACGCAGTATTTT. It codes for CAWSVDYAIADTQYF.

V and J are TRBV28 and TRBJ2-1, with TRBD2 matching 11 bases. CDR3 size: 18 residues. J gave up 2 bases and V 5 bases, and 11 bases lay outside the gene matches. The V gene's germline CDR1 is MDHEN and CDR2 SYDVKM. CDR3 sequence (DNA): TGTGCCAGCAGTGAACCGGGACTAGCGGCCCTTACCTACAATGAGCAGTTCTTC. Its translation is CASSEPGLAALTYNEQFF.

To note about this clonotype: The junction departs from germline at one end; a sequencing error may be responsible. The chain recombines TRBV5-1 with TRBJ2-7, with 8 nucleotides matching TRBD1. Germline CDR1 SGHRS, CDR2 YFSETQ. This CDR3 spans 15 amino acids. CDR3: CAGSLGQEGNYEQYF. The CDR3 coding sequence is TGCGCCGGCAGCTTGGGACAGGAGGGAAACTACGAGCAGTACTTC. Combining the CDR3 with reference TRBV5-1 and TRBJ2-7 gives the whole variable domain KAGVTQTPRYLIKTRGQQVTLSCSPISGHRSVSWYQQTPGQGLQFLFEYFSETQRNKGNFPGRFSGRQFSNSRSEMNVSTLELGDSALYLCAGSLGQEGNYEQYFGPGTRLTVT.

V is TRBV20-1 and J is TRBJ2-5; TRBD1 or TRBD2 may be the D gene (5 bases each). V was clipped by 6 bases and J by 5 bases, with 19 bases between them. Germline-derived CDR1 and CDR2 are DFQATT and SNEGSKA (reference sequence). The CDR3 is made up of 14 amino acids. The CDR3 here is CSAPWDGSLETQYF. CDR3 sequence (DNA): TGCAGTGCGCCCTGGGACGGGTCGTTGGAGACCCAGTACTTC.

This clonotype has a handful of counts. V is TRBV3-1 and J is TRBJ2-7; 10 nucleotides agree with TRBD2. The ends lost 3 bases at V and 6 bases at J; junction bases unmatched: 8. Germline loops: CDR1 LGHDT, CDR2 YNNKEL (reference sequence). The CDR3 is made up of 15 amino acids. This chain's CDR3 is CASSQSASGSVEQYF. In DNA, the CDR3 is TGTGCCAGCAGCCAGAGTGCTAGCGGGAGTGTCGAGCAGTACTTC.

The chain links TRBV12-3 or TRBV12-4 to TRBJ2-7, with D perhaps matching TRBD1 (5 bases). Trimming took 5 bases from V and 5 from J, leaving 19 bases between them. This CDR3 comprises 15 residues. DNA for the CDR3: TGTGCCAGCAGTCTAAGACAGATTGGGTTCAACGAGCAGTACTTC. This codes for CASSLRQIGFNEQYF.

At least ten counts were recorded for this clonotype. The chain recombines TRBV7-2 with TRBJ1-4; 9 bases map to TRBD1. The V gene end was trimmed by 5 bases and the J gene end by 7 bases; junction bases not matched to a gene: 8. The germline CDR1 and CDR2 sequences are SGHTA and FQGNSA. This CDR3 is 15 amino acids long. The CDR3 sequence: CASSRTGEWGEKLFF. CDR3 bases: TGTGCCAGCAGCAGGACAGGGGAGTGGGGTGAAAAACTGTTTTTT.

The rearrangement joins TRBV5-1 to TRBJ2-7, with 9 bases fitting TRBD2. The CDR3 is made up of 15 amino acids. Losses at the gene ends were 0 bases for V and 4 bases for J; bases not matched to a gene: 5. The V gene's germline CDR1 is SGHRS and CDR2 YFSETQ. The CDR3: CASSLVAGGMYEQYF. In nucleotides, the CDR3 is TGCGCCAGCAGCTTGGTGGCGGGAGGGATGTACGAGCAGTACTTC.

V is TRBV5-1 and J is TRBJ1-5; no firm D call. This CDR3 comprises 14 residues. From germline, CDR1 is SGHRS and CDR2 YFSETQ. Trimming left V 0 bases short and J 4 bases short, with 8 bases between. This CDR3 is CASSLAGENQPQHF. CDR3 nucleotides: TGCGCCAGCAGCTTGGCGGGAGAAAATCAGCCCCAGCATTTT.

This chain uses TRBV5-1 with TRBJ2-3; no clear D. The CDR3 spans 14 residues. Trimming took 1 base from V and 0 from J, leaving 6 bases between them. Germline CDR1 is SGHRS and CDR2 is YFSETQ. CDR3 in amino acids: CASSLRSSTDTQYF. The CDR3 region has the DNA TGCGCCAGCAGCTTGCGATCTAGCACAGATACGCAGTATTTT. The whole variable domain, filled in from reference TRBV5-1 and TRBJ2-3, reads KAGVTQTPRYLIKTRGQQVTLSCSPISGHRSVSWYQQTPGQGLQFLFEYFSETQRNKGNFPGRFSGRQFSNSRSEMNVSTLELGDSALYLCASSLRSSTDTQYFGPGTRLTVL.

The chain is built from TRBV7-9 and TRBJ2-7; D is ambiguous. The CDR3 totals 13 residues. Between the trimmed V and J ends, which lost 0 bases and 4 bases, there was a span of 7 bases. Per germline, CDR1 SEHNR and CDR2 FQNEAQ (reference sequence). Here the CDR3 DNA reads TGTGCCAGCAGCTTAGCGCGCGAGTACGAGCAGTACTTC. Protein sequence: CASSLAREYEQYF.

This clonotype came up many times. The chain recombines TRBV12-3 or TRBV12-4 with TRBJ2-1; TRBD1 or TRBD2 may be the D gene (6 bases each). With 6 bases removed from V and 5 bases from J, the gap between germline ends came to 17 bases. This CDR3 has 15 amino acids. The CDR3 region is CASSPFRGADNEQFF. DNA of the CDR3: TGTGCCAGCAGCCCCTTTAGGGGGGCCGACAATGAGCAGTTCTTC.

This clonotype was observed a few times. The chain uses TRBV6-2 or TRBV6-3 and TRBJ2-7; D is ambiguous. V was pared by 4 bases and J by 3 bases, with 10 bases between. The CDR3 covers 13 residues. Germline CDR1 reads MNHEY; CDR2 reads SVGEGT. The CDR3 coding sequence is TGTGCCAGCAGTTGGACCCAGTTCTACGAGCAGTACTTC. Its protein product is CASSWTQFYEQYF.